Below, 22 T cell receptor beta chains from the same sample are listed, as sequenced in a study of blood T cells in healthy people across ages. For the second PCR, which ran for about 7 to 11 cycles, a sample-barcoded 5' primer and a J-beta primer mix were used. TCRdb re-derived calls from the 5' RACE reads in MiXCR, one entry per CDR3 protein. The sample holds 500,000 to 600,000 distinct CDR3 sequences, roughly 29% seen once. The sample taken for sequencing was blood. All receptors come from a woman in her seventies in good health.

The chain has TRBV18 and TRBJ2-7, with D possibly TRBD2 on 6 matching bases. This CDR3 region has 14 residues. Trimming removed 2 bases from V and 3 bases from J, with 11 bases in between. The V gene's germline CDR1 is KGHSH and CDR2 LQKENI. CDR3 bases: TGTGCCAGCTCACCAGCTAGCGCGGACTACGAGCAGTACTTC. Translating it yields CASSPASADYEQYF.

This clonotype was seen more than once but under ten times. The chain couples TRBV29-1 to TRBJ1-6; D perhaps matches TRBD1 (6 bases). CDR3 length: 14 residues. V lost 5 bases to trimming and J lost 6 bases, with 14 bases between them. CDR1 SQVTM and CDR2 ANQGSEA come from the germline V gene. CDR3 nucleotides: TGCAGCGTTCGACTGGACAGCTTTAATTCACCCCTCCACTTT. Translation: CSVRLDSFNSPLHF. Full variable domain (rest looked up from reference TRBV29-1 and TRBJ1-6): SAVISQKPSRDICQRGTSLTIQCQVDSQVTMMFWYRQQPGQSLTLIATANQGSEATYESGFVIDKFPISRPNLTFSTLTVSNMSPEDSSIYLCSVRLDSFNSPLHFGNGTRLTVT.

CDR3 coding DNA: TGCGCCAGCAGCTATCGCGGGGGGAGAACCTACGAGCAGTACTTC. It codes for CASSYRGGRTYEQYF. V and J are TRBV4-3 and TRBJ2-7, with 8 bases aligning to TRBD2. Germline CDR1 reads LGHNA; CDR2 reads YSLEER. This CDR3 region has 15 residues. Trimming removed 5 bases from V and 2 bases from J; junction bases left unmatched: 8.

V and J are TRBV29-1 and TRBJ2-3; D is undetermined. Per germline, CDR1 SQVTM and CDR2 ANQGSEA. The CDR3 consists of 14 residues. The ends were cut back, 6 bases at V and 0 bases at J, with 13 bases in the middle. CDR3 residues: CSVQRRTSTDTQYF. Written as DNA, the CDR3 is TGCAGCGTCCAAAGACGTACTAGCACAGATACGCAGTATTTT.

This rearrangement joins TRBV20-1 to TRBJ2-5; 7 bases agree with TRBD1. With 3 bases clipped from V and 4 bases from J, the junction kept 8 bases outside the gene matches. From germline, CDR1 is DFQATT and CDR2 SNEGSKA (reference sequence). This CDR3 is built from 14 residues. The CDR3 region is CSARGITGVETQYF. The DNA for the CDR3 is TGCAGTGCTAGGGGGATCACAGGGGTAGAGACCCAGTACTTC.

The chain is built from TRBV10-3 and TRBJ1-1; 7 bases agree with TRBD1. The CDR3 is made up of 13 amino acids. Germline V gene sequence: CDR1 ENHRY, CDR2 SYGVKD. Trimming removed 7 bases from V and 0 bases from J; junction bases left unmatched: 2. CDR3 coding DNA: TGTGCCATCAAGGGGGCCGTGAACACTGAAGCTTTCTTT. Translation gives CAIKGAVNTEAFF.

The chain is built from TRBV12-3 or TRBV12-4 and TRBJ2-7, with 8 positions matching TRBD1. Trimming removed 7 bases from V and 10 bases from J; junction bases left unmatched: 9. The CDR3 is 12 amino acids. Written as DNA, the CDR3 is TGTGCCAGCACCCGTGGACAGGGAGAACAGTACTTC. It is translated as CASTRGQGEQYF.

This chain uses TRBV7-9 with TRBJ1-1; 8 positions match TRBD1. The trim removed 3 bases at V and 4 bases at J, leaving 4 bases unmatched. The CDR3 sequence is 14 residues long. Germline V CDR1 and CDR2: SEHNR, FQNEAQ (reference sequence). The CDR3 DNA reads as TGTGCCAGCAGCTTGACAGGGGATAGCACTGAAGCTTTCTTT. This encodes CASSLTGDSTEAFF.

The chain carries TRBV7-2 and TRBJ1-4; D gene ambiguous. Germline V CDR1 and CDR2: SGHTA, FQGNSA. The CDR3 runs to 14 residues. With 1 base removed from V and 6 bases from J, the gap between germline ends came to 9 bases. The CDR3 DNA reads TGTGCCAGCAGCTTAGACTATCGAGATGAAAAACTGTTTTTT. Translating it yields CASSLDYRDEKLFF. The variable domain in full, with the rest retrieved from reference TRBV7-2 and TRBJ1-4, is GAGVSQSPSNKVTEKGKDVELRCDPISGHTALYWYRQSLGQGLEFLIYFQGNSAPDKSGLPSDRFSAERTGGSVSTLTIQRTQQEDSAVYLCASSLDYRDEKLFFGSGTQLSVL.

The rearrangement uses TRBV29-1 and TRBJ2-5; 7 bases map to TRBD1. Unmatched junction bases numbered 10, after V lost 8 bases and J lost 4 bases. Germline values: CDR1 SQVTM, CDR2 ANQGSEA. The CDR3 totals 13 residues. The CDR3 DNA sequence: TGCAGCTCTAGGGGGCTTGGGGGAGAGACCCAGTACTTC. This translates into CSSRGLGGETQYF.

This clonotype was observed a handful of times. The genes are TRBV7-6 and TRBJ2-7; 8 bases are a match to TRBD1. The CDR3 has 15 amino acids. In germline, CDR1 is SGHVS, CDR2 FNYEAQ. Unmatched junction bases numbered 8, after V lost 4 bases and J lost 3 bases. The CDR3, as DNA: TGTGCCAGCAGCTCCCGAGATACAGGGGGCTACGAGCAGTACTTC. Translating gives CASSSRDTGGYEQYF.

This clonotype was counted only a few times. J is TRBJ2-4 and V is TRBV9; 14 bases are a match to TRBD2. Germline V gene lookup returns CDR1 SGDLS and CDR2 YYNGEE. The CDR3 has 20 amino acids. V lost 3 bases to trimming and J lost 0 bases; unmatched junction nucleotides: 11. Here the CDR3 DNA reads TGTGCCAGCAGCGACAGAATGGGACTAGCGGGGGATATAGCCAAAAACATTCAGTACTTC. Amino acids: CASSDRMGLAGDIAKNIQYF.

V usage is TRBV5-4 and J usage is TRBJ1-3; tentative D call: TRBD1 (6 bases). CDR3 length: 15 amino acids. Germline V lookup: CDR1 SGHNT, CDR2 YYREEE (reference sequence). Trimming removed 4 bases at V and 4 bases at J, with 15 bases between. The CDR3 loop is CASSNRDNLGNTIYF. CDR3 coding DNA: TGTGCCAGCAGCAACCGGGACAACTTAGGAAACACCATATATTTT.

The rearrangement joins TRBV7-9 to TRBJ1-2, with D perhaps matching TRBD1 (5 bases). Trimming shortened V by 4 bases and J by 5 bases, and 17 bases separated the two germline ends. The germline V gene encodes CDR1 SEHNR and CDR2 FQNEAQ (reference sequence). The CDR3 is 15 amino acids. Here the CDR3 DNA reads TGTGCCAGCAGCTCGACCGGGGGGGAAGCTTATGGCTACACCTTC. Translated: CASSSTGGEAYGYTF. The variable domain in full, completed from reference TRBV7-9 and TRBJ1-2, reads DTGVSQNPRHKITKRGQNVTFRCDPISEHNRLYWYRQTLGQGPEFLTYFQNEAQLEKSRLLSDRFSAERPKGSFSTLEIQRTEQGDSAMYLCASSSTGGEAYGYTFGSGTRLTVV.

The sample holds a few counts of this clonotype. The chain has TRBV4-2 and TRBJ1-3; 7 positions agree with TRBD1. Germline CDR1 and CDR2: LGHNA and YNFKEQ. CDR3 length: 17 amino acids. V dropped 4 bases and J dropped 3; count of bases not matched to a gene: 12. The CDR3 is CASSPGQVVLSGNTIYF. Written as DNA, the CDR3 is TGTGCCAGCAGCCCAGGACAGGTCGTCTTAAGTGGAAACACCATATATTTT.

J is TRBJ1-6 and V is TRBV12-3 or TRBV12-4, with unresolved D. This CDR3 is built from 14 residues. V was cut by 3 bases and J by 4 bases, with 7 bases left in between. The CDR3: CASSLWGYNSPLHF. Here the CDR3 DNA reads TGTGCCAGCAGTTTGTGGGGATATAATTCACCCCTCCACTTT.

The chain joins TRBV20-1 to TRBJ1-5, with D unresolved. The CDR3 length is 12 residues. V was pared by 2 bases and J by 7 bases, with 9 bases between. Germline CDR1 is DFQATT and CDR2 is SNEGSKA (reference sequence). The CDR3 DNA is TGCAGTGCTAGACGGCCCGACCAGCCCCAGCATTTT. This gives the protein CSARRPDQPQHF.

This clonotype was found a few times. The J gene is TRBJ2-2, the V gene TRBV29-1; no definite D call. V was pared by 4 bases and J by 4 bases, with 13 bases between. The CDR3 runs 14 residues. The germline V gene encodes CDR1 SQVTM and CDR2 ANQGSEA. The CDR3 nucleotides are TGCAGCGTTGGAGCCGGGCACCCCACCGGGGAGCTGTTTTTT. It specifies CSVGAGHPTGELFF.

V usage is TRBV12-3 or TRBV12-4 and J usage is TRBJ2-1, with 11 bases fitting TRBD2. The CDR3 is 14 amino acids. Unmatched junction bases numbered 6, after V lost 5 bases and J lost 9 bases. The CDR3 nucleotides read TGTGCCAGCAGTCCACTAGCGGGGGATGGTGAGCAGTTCTTC. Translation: CASSPLAGDGEQFF.

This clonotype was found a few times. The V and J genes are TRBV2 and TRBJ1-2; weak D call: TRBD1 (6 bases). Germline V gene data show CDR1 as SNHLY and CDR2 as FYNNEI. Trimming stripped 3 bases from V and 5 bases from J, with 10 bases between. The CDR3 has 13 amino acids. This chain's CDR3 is CASSEARGYGYTF. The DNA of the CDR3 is TGTGCCAGCAGTGAGGCCAGGGGTTATGGCTACACCTTC.

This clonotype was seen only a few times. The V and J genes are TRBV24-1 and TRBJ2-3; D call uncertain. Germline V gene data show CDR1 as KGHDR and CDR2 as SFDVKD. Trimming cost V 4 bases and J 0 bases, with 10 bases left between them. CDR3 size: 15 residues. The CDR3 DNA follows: TGTGCCACCAGTGACCCGGCGACTAGCACAGATACGCAGTATTTT. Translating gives CATSDPATSTDTQYF.

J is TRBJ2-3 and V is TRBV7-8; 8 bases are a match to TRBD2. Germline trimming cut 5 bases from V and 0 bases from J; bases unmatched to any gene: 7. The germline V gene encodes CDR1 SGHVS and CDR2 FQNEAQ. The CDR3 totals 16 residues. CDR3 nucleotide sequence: TGTGCCAGCAGCCTTCGACTAGCGTCTAGCACAGATACGCAGTATTTT. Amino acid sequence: CASSLRLASSTDTQYF.